The clone carrying this T cell receptor (beta chain) was found a few times. This record belongs to a study of T-cell memory formation after mild COVID-19. Per the germline V gene, CDR1 is SGHVS and CDR2 is FQNEAQ. Between the trimmed V and J ends, which lost 4 bases and 0 bases, there was a span of 9 bases. This CDR3 has 14 residues. TCRdb redid the calling of the 5' RACE reads with MiXCR, one entry per CDR3 protein. The data contain 110,000 to 150,000 distinct CDR3 sequences, 11% to 15% of them singletons. The clonotype was recovered from an adult woman who had mild COVID-19 (a few samples of this study predate the infection). Cell type and time point are not known. The sample taken for sequencing was PBMCs or a T cell subset sorted from them (not recorded which). This chain uses TRBV7-8 with TRBJ1-1; no clear D. The CDR3 spells CASSSAGLNTEAFF. The CDR3 DNA follows: TGTGCCAGCAGCTCTGCCGGGTTGAACACTGAAGCTTTCTTT.